The source of this T cell receptor beta chain is a study of long-term antiretroviral therapy in people with HIV. Whole-study context: The study's earliest collections predate the 2015 immediate-ART recommendation by about a decade. Broader study findings: Before ART, certain clones expanded, and these dominated the repertoire at all time points. Blood collection from about 2004 to 2017 possibly occurred under older ART regimens.

They ran version v3.0 of the immunoSEQ assay at survey level. Sequencing aimed at roughly 40,000-55,000 T-cell genomes per sample. The assay was immunoSEQ multiplex PCR, and TCRdb's table has in-frame clones only and misses some. The sample yields about 22,000 clones, more than 70% seen once. A note on this clone: Its antigen is still unknown.

This CDR3 is built from 12 residues. CDR1 and CDR2 from the germline V gene are SNHLY and FYNNEI. V was pared by 7 bases and J by 6 bases, with 11 bases between. This specimen consisted of unsorted PBMCs, obtained about 21 months before starting antiretroviral therapy. The gene calls are TRBV2 and TRBJ2-3; D unclear. This receptor was identified in a woman aged 35 to 49 with HIV. CDR3: CASTRAGDTQYF. CDR3 in DNA: TGTGCCAGCACAAGGGCTGGGGATACGCAGTATTTT. The whole variable domain, filled in from reference TRBV2 and TRBJ2-3, reads EPEVTQTPSHQVTQMGQEVILRCVPISNHLYFYWYRQILGQKVEFLVSFYNNEISEKSEIFDDQFSVERPDGSNFTLKIRSTKLEDSAMYFCASTRAGDTQYFGPGTRLTVL.